The clone carrying this T cell receptor (beta chain) turned up a few times. The antigen remains unidentified. This sample is drawn from a study of beta chain features in type 1 diabetes. Study observations and caveats: Cells that show high TCR expression could be over-represented by cDNA sequencing. Across patients, naive, central memory and Treg TCRB repertoires exhibited apparently greater similarity than was observed across healthy donors. All four CD4+ subsets of Type 1 diabetes patients contained TCRB CDR3s that were moderately but significantly shorter. Researchers could not determine here whether HLA type influences TCRB rearrangement.

CDR1 and CDR2 from the germline V gene are ENHRY and SYGVKD. CDR3 length: 14 amino acids. Trimming pared 8 bases from V and 4 bases from J, leaving 17 bases between. Expressed TCRB transcripts were sequenced because the entire RNA isolate underwent reverse transcription. An average of approximately 3.6 million reads was obtained for naive, central memory and regulatory T cell samples. Generated by immunoSEQ multiplex PCR, the TCRdb table keeps only in-frame clones and is missing some. Of about 700,000 clones in the sample, 13% were seen once. The clonotype originates from a man between 18 and 29 years old with type 1 diabetes. The chain links TRBV10-3 to TRBJ1-1; maybe TRBD1 (5 bases). Input material: naive CD4+ T cells from blood. CDR3 bases: TGTGCCATCGCGGGGGGTAAGGTATCCACTGAAGCTTTCTTT. Residues: CAIAGGKVSTEAFF.